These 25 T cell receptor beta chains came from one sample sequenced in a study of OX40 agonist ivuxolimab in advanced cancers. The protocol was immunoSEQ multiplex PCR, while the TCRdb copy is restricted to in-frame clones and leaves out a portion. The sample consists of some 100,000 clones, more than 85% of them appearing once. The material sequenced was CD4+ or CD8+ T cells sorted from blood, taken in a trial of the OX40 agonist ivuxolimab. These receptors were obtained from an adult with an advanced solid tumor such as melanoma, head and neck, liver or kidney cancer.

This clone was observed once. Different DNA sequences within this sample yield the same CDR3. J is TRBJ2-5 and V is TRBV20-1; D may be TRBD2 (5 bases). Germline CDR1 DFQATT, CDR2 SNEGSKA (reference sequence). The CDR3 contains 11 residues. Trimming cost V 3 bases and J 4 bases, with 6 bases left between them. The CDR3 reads CSARAGETQYF. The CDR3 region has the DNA TGCAGTGCTAGGGCGGGAGAGACCCAGTACTTC.

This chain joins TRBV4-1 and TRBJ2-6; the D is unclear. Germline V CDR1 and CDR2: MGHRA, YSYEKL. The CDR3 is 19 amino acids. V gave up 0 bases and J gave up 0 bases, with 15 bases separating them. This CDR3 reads CASSQDRVLTSSGANVLTF. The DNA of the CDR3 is TGCGCCAGCAGCCAAGATAGAGTCCTTACGAGCTCTGGGGCCAACGTCCTGACTTTC.

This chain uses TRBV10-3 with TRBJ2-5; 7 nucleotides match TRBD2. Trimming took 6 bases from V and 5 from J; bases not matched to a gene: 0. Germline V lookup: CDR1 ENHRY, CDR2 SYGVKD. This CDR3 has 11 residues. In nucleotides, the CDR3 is TGTGCCATCAGGGGGGGGGAGACCCAGTACTTC. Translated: CAIRGGETQYF.

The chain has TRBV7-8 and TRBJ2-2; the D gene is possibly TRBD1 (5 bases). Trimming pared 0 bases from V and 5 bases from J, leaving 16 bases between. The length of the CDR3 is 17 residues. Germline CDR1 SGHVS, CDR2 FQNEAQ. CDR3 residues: CASSLAGRVVRTGELFF. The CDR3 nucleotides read TGTGCCAGCAGCTTAGCAGGCAGGGTTGTTAGGACCGGGGAGCTGTTTTTT.

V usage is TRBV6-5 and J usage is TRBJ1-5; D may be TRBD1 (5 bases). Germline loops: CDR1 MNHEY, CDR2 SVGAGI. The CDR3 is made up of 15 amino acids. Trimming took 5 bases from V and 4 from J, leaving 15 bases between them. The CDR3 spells CASSSSGAGNQPQHF. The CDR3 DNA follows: TGTGCCAGCAGTAGCAGCGGGGCAGGGAATCAGCCCCAGCATTTT.

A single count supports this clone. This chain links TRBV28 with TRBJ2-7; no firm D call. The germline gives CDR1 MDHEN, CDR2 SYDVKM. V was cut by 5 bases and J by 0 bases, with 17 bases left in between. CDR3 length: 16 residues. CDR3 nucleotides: TGTGCCAGCAGTCTGCCCTCCGGTTGGGGCTCCTACGAGCAGTACTTC. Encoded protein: CASSLPSGWGSYEQYF.

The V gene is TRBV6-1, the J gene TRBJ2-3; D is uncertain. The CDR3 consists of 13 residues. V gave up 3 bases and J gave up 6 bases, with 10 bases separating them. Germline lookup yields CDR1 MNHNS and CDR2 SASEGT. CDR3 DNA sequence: TGTGCCAGCAGTGACAGGAATCGGGATACGCAGTATTTT. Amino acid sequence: CASSDRNRDTQYF.

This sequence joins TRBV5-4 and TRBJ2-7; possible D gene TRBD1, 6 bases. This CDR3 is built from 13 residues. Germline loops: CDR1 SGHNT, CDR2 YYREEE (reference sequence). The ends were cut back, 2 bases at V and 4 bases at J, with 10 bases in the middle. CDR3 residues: CASSFQGKYEQYF. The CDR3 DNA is TGTGCCAGCAGCTTTCAGGGGAAATACGAGCAGTACTTC.

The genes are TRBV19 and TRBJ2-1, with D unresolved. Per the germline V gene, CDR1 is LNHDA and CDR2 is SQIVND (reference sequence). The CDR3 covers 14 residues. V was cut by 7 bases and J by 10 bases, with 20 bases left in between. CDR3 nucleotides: TGTGCCAGTAAGGTCCTGGCCGGGCAAAGCGAGCAGTTCTTC. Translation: CASKVLAGQSEQFF.

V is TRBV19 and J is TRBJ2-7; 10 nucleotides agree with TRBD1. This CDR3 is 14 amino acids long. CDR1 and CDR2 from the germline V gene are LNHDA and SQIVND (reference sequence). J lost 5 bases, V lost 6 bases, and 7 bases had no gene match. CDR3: CASSSTGGIDEQYF. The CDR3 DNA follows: TGTGCCAGTAGCTCGACAGGGGGCATCGACGAGCAGTACTTC.

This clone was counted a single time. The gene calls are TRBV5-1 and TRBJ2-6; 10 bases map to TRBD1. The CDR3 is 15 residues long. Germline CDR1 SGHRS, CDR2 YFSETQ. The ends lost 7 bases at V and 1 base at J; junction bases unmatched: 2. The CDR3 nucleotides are TGCGCCAGCGGACAGGGGGTTTCTGGGGCCAACGTCCTGACTTTC. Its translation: CASGQGVSGANVLTF.

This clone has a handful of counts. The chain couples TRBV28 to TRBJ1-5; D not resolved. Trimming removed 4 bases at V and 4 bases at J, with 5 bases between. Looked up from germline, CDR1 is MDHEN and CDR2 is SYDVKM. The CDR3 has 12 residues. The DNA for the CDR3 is TGTGCCAGCAGTTCCGGAAATCAGCCCCAGCATTTT. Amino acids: CASSSGNQPQHF.

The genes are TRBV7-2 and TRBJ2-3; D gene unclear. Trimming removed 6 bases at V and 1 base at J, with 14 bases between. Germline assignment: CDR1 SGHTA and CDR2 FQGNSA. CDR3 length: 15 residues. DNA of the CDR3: TGTGCCAGCAGACCTTCCGCGAAAGGCACAGATACGCAGTATTTT. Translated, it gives CASRPSAKGTDTQYF.

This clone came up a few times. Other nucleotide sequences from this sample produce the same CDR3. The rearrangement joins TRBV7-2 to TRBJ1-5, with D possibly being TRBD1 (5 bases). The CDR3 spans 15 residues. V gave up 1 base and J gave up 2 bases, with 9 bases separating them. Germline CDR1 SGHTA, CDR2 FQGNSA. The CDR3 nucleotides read TGTGCCAGCAGCTTAGATGCGGGGCGCAATCAGCCCCAGCATTTT. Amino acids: CASSLDAGRNQPQHF.

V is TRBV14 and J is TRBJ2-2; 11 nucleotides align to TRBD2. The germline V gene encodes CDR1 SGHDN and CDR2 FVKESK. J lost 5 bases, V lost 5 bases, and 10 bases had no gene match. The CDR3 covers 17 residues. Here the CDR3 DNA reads TGTGCCAGCAGCTCCTTTATCACTAGCGGGAGAACCGGGGAGCTGTTTTTT. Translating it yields CASSSFITSGRTGELFF.

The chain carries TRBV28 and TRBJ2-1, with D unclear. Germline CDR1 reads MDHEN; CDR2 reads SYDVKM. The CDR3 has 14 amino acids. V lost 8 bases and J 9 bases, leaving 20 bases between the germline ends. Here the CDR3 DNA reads TGTGCCAGCGGTGTGAGCCCAGAGATGACTGAGCAGTTCTTC. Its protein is CASGVSPEMTEQFF. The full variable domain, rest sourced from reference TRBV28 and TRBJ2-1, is DVKVTQSSRYLVKRTGEKVFLECVQDMDHENMFWYRQDPGLGLRLIYFSYDVKMKEKGDIPEGYSVSREKKERFSLILESASTNQTSMYLCASGVSPEMTEQFFGPGTRLTVL.

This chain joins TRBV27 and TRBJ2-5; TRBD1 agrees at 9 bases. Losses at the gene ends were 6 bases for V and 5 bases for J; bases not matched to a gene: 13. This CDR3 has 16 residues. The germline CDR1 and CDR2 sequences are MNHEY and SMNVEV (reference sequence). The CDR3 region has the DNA TGTGCCAGCAGGCTAAGGGGGACAGGGTTTTCGGAGACCCAGTACTTC. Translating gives CASRLRGTGFSETQYF.

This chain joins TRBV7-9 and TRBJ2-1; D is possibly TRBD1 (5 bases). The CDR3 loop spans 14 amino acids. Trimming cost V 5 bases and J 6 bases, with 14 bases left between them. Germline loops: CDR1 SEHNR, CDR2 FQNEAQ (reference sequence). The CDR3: CASSKGREANEQFF. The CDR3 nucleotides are TGTGCCAGCAGCAAGGGCAGGGAAGCCAATGAGCAGTTCTTC.

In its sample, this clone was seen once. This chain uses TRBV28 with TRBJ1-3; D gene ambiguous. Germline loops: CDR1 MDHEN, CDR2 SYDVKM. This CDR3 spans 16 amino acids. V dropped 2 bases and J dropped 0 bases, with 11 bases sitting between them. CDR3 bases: TGTGCCAGCAGTTTAGGTTCGGTAAACTCTGGAAACACCATATATTTT. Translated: CASSLGSVNSGNTIYF.

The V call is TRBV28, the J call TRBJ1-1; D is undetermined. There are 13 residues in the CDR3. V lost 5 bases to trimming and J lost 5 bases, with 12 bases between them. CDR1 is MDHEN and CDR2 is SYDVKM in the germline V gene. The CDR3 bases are TGTGCCAGCAGTGCAGGATCGCGAACTGAAGCTTTCTTT. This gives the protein CASSAGSRTEAFF. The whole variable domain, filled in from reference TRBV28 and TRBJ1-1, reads DVKVTQSSRYLVKRTGEKVFLECVQDMDHENMFWYRQDPGLGLRLIYFSYDVKMKEKGDIPEGYSVSREKKERFSLILESASTNQTSMYLCASSAGSRTEAFFGQGTRLTVV.

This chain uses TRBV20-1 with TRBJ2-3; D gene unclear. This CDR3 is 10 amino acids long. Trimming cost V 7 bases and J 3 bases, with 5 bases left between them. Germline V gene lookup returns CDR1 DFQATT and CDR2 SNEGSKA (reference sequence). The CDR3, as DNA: TGCAGTGGAACAACAGATACGCAGTATTTT. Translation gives CSGTTDTQYF.

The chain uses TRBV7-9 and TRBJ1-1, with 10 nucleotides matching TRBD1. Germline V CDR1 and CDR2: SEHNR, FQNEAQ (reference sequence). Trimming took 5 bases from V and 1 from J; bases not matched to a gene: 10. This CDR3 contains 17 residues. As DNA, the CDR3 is TGTGCCAGCAGCGGGCCGGGACAGGGGAACCAGAACACTGAAGCTTTCTTT. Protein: CASSGPGQGNQNTEAFF.

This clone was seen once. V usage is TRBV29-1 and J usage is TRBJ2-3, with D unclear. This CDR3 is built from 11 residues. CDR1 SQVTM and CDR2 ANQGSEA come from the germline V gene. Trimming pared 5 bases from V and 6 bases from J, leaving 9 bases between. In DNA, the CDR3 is TGCAGCGTTAAAAAAACGGATACGCAGTATTTT. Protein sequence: CSVKKTDTQYF.

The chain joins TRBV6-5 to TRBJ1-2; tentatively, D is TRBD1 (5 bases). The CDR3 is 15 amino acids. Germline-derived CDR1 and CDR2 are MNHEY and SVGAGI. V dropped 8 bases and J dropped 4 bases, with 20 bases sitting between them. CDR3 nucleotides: TGTGCCAGCGGGGTTCGCGGGGGTTTGGTCTATGGCTACACCTTC. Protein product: CASGVRGGLVYGYTF.

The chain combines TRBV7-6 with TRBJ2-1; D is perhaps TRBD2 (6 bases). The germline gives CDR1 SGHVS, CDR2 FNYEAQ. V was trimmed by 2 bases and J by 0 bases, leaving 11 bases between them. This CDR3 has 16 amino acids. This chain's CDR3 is CASSLSLASSYNEQFF. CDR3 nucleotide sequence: TGTGCCAGCAGCTTAAGCCTAGCGAGCTCCTACAATGAGCAGTTCTTC.